Each of the 9 T cell receptor beta chains below was sequenced from the same sample in a study of T cells in tuberculosis. Only in-frame clones appear in the TCRdb table, and some are missing; sequencing was by immunoSEQ multiplex PCR. The sample yields about 40,000 clones, around 94% seen once. The sample's time point: new active TB diagnosis, blood taken before or within 7 days of starting treatment. The specimen was PBMCs, collected at tuberculosis diagnosis. The receptors come from an adult with tuberculosis.

The V gene is TRBV18, the J gene TRBJ1-1; D possibly corresponds to TRBD1 (5 bases). Trimming stripped 6 bases from V and 0 bases from J, with 11 bases between. The CDR3 contains 14 residues. Per germline, CDR1 KGHSH and CDR2 LQKENI. CDR3 in DNA: TGTGCCAGCTCCCCATTACAGGTGAACACTGAAGCTTTCTTT. Protein: CASSPLQVNTEAFF.

This chain connects TRBV11-2 to TRBJ1-1, with D hard to call. Germline V lookup: CDR1 SGHAT, CDR2 FQNNGV. The ends were cut back, 7 bases at V and 2 bases at J, with 11 bases in the middle. The CDR3 loop spans 13 amino acids. The CDR3 DNA reads as TGTGCCAGCACCCTGGTACAAAACACTGAAGCTTTCTTT. Translation gives CASTLVQNTEAFF. Combining the CDR3 with reference TRBV11-2 and TRBJ1-1 gives the whole variable domain EAGVAQSPRYKIIEKRQSVAFWCNPISGHATLYWYQQILGQGPKLLIQFQNNGVVDDSQLPKDRFSAERLKGVDSTLKIQPAKLEDSAVYLCASTLVQNTEAFFGQGTRLTVV.

The rearrangement uses TRBV5-6 and TRBJ1-2; a weak D match, TRBD1 (6 bases). In germline, CDR1 is SGHDT, CDR2 YYEEEE. The ends were cut back, 4 bases at V and 5 bases at J, with 12 bases in the middle. The CDR3 consists of 13 residues. DNA of the CDR3: TGTGCCAGCAGCGGACAGCCGACTTATGGCTACACCTTC. Its translation: CASSGQPTYGYTF.

The rearrangement links TRBV4-3 to TRBJ1-3; D is ambiguous. The germline V gene has CDR1 LGHNA and CDR2 YSLEER. Between the trimmed V and J ends, which lost 0 bases and 1 base, there was a span of 13 bases. The CDR3 is 17 amino acids. CDR3 amino acids: CASSQDIKRVSGNTIYF. DNA for the CDR3: TGCGCCAGCAGCCAAGATATTAAGAGGGTGTCTGGAAACACCATATATTTT.

This sequence joins TRBV2 and TRBJ2-1; TRBD1 aligns across 9 bases. Trimming removed 8 bases from V and 9 bases from J; junction bases left unmatched: 14. The CDR3 totals 15 residues. Germline CDR1 and CDR2: SNHLY and FYNNEI. CDR3 in amino acids: CASPVRDRANSEQFF. The CDR3 DNA is TGTGCCAGCCCCGTGCGGGACAGGGCGAATAGTGAGCAGTTCTTC. The full variable domain, completed using reference TRBV2 and TRBJ2-1, is EPEVTQTPSHQVTQMGQEVILRCVPISNHLYFYWYRQILGQKVEFLVSFYNNEISEKSEIFDDQFSVERPDGSNFTLKIRSTKLEDSAMYFCASPVRDRANSEQFFGPGTRLTVL.

The V call is TRBV29-1, the J call TRBJ1-2; D uncertain. CDR3 length: 13 residues. V gave up 7 bases and J gave up 2 bases, with 14 bases separating them. The V gene's germline CDR1 is SQVTM and CDR2 ANQGSEA. As DNA, the CDR3 is TGCAGCGGAGGCGAGAGGATGAACTATGGCTACACCTTC. Encoded protein: CSGGERMNYGYTF.

V and J are TRBV6-6 and TRBJ1-2, with 8 bases identical to TRBD1. The germline CDR1 and CDR2 sequences are MNHNY and SVGAGI (reference sequence). The CDR3 consists of 15 residues. V lost 6 bases, J lost 5 bases, and 11 bases stayed unmatched. The CDR3 loop reads CASSRTGHFSYGYTF. Here the CDR3 DNA reads TGTGCCAGCAGCAGGACAGGGCATTTCAGTTATGGCTACACCTTC.

This clone appeared a few times. The chain links TRBV4-1 to TRBJ1-5; 7 positions agree with TRBD1. CDR1 MGHRA and CDR2 YSYEKL come from the germline V gene. The V and J ends lost 0 bases and 2 bases, in that order; junction bases with no gene match: 4. This CDR3 contains 16 residues. The CDR3 nucleotides read TGCGCCAGCAGCCAAGAGACAGGGTTTGGCAATCAGCCCCAGCATTTT. The encoded protein is CASSQETGFGNQPQHF.

The chain combines TRBV6-4 with TRBJ1-2, with a possible D match to TRBD1 (5 bases). Trimming pared 3 bases from V and 4 bases from J, leaving 15 bases between. Germline CDR1 and CDR2: MRHNA and SNTAGT. CDR3 size: 15 residues. DNA of the CDR3: TGTGCCAGCAGTGATATCAGGGAATTTCCCTATGGCTACACCTTC. This codes for CASSDIREFPYGYTF.